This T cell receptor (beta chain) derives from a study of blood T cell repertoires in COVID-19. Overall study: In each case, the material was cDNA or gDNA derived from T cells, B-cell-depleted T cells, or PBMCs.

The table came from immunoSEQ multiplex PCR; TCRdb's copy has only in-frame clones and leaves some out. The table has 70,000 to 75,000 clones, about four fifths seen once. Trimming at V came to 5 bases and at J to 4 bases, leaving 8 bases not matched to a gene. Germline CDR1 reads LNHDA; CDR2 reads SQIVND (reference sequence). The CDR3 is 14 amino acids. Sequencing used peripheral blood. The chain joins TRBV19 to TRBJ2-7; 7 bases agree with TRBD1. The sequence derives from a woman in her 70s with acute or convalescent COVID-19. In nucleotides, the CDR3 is TGTGCCAGTAGTCAGGGGGAACATCGGTACGAGCAGTACTTC. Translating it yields CASSQGEHRYEQYF.